A single sample gave rise to the 23 T cell receptor beta chains below, sequenced in a study of regulatory T cells in long-lasting Graves disease. The authors built TCR beta libraries using iRepertoire HTBI primers and Arm-PCR of CDR3 regions. TCRdb independently ran MiXCR on the multiplex PCR reads; one entry per CDR3 protein. The table includes fewer than 350,000 distinct CDR3 sequences, about 20% detected once. Time point of the sample: newly diagnosed GD, antithyroid drugs for less than 3 months. PBMC RNA was the source of the TCR library. This sample comprised peripheral blood mononuclear cells (PBMCs), obtained at new diagnosis, from a patient treated with antithyroid drugs. The receptor set was obtained from a female donor with Graves disease.

This clonotype was seen ten or more times. The chain couples TRBV15 to TRBJ2-7; 8 bases agree with TRBD2. V was pared by 5 bases and J by 0 bases, with 3 bases of the junction left unmatched. CDR1 is LNHNV, CDR2 YYDKDF, per germline (reference sequence). CDR3 size: 14 residues. The CDR3 sequence is CATSPGGVSYEQYF. CDR3 sequence (DNA): TGTGCCACCAGCCCCGGGGGGGTCTCCTACGAGCAGTACTTC. Full variable domain (outside the CDR3, taken from reference TRBV15 and TRBJ2-7): DAMVIQNPRYQVTQFGKPVTLSCSQTLNHNVMYWYQQKSSQAPKLLFHYYDKDFNNEADTPDNFQSRRPNTSFCFLDIRSPGLGDTAMYLCATSPGGVSYEQYFGPGTRLTVT.

Ten or more counts support this clonotype. The chain is built from TRBV6-2 or TRBV6-3 and TRBJ2-7; 10 bases map to TRBD2. J lost 3 bases, V lost 5 bases, and 13 bases had no gene match. The CDR3 has 17 residues. In germline, CDR1 is MNHEY, CDR2 SVGEGT. The CDR3 sequence: CASSEEALAGKVYEQYF. CDR3 coding DNA: TGTGCCAGCAGTGAAGAGGCACTAGCGGGAAAGGTCTACGAGCAGTACTTC.

Of note for this clonotype: This may stem from a read error, because a much larger clone lies one nucleotide away. The chain joins TRBV6-1 to TRBJ2-3, with 10 nucleotides matching TRBD2. The germline V gene has CDR1 MNHNS and CDR2 SASEGT. Unmatched junction bases numbered 12, after V lost 5 bases and J lost 1 base. This CDR3 has 18 amino acids. The chain's CDR3 is CASSTPAGGLGRTDTQYF. The CDR3, as DNA: TGTGCCAGCAGTACCCCAGCGGGAGGGCTCGGGCGCACAGATACGCAGTATTTT.

This clonotype turned up a few times. The V and J genes are TRBV4-1 and TRBJ1-2, with TRBD1 as a possible D gene (6 bases). Trimming stripped 0 bases from V and 4 bases from J, with 12 bases between. This CDR3 is built from 15 residues. The V gene's germline CDR1 is MGHRA and CDR2 YSYEKL. CDR3 nucleotides: TGCGCCAGCAGCCAAGATAGGGGGTCATTCTATGGCTACACCTTC. It codes for CASSQDRGSFYGYTF.

This clonotype was picked up many times. The chain couples TRBV7-3 to TRBJ2-1; D gene uncertain. This CDR3 spans 14 amino acids. In germline, CDR1 is SGHTA, CDR2 FQGTGA. The ends were cut back, 5 bases at V and 7 bases at J, with 15 bases in the middle. The DNA for the CDR3 is TGTGCCAGCAGCCCGGTTTTGGGGTTTAATGAGCAGTTCTTC. It translates to CASSPVLGFNEQFF.

This chain uses TRBV5-6 with TRBJ2-2; 9 nucleotides align to TRBD2. Trimming removed 6 bases from V and 9 bases from J; junction bases left unmatched: 6. Germline V gene data show CDR1 as SGHDT and CDR2 as YYEEEE. The CDR3 runs 13 residues. CDR3 sequence: CASNSGSFRELFF. CDR3 coding DNA: TGTGCCAGCAATAGCGGGAGCTTTCGGGAGCTGTTTTTT.

This clonotype was seen a few times. The chain has TRBV19 and TRBJ2-1, with TRBD1 identical over 7 bases. V shed 5 bases, J shed 0 bases, and the junction held 7 bases outside the gene matches. The CDR3 consists of 16 residues. The V gene's germline CDR1 is LNHDA and CDR2 SQIVND (reference sequence). The CDR3 nucleotides are TGTGCCAGTAGTGAGGGACAGCTTTTCTCCTACAATGAGCAGTTCTTC. This translates into CASSEGQLFSYNEQFF.

A single count supports this clonotype. One base separates it from a far larger clone, so it is likely a read error. The rearrangement joins TRBV12-3 or TRBV12-4 to TRBJ2-7; weak D call: TRBD2 (6 bases). The ends were cut back, 5 bases at V and 3 bases at J, with 14 bases in the middle. The CDR3 runs 14 residues. In DNA form, the CDR3 reads TGTGCCAGCAGTGAGGGCGGGGCAGGCTACGAGCAGTACTTC. This gives the protein CASSEGGAGYEQYF.

This clonotype showed up many times. The rearrangement uses TRBV12-3 or TRBV12-4 and TRBJ1-1; tentative D call: TRBD1 (5 bases). The CDR3 has 14 amino acids. V dropped 5 bases and J dropped 4 bases, with 14 bases sitting between them. The CDR3 sequence: CASSPGEGPTEAFF. The CDR3 DNA reads TGTGCCAGCAGTCCCGGAGAGGGGCCCACTGAAGCTTTCTTT.

This clonotype has a handful of counts. The chain is built from TRBV25-1 and TRBJ2-7; D gene unclear. The CDR3 is 13 residues long. Trimming pared 4 bases from V and 1 base from J, leaving 8 bases between. Germline V gives CDR1 MGHDK, CDR2 SYGVNS. CDR3 coding DNA: TGTGCCAGCAGTGCCCTTGTGTCCTACGAGCAGTACTTC. It is translated as CASSALVSYEQYF.

The chain links TRBV3-1 to TRBJ2-5, with 9 bases identical to TRBD2. The germline V gene encodes CDR1 LGHDT and CDR2 YNNKEL (reference sequence). The CDR3 runs to 15 residues. The V and J ends lost 6 bases and 2 bases, in that order; junction bases with no gene match: 7. The CDR3 DNA follows: TGTGCCAGCAGAAAAGCGGGAGGAACTCAAGAGACCCAGTACTTC. It specifies CASRKAGGTQETQYF.

This clonotype appeared many times. CDR3 sequence: CASSSTGGPSAEAFF. Here the CDR3 DNA reads TGTGCCAGCAGCTCGACAGGGGGCCCTAGCGCTGAAGCTTTCTTT. V gene TRBV11-3 combines with J gene TRBJ1-1; 10 bases are shared with TRBD1. The CDR3 totals 15 residues. Germline CDR1 SGHNT, CDR2 YENEEA. The ends lost 4 bases at V and 6 bases at J; junction bases unmatched: 8.

This clonotype was counted ten times or more. The chain joins TRBV4-1 to TRBJ1-1; D gene ambiguous. Trimming cost V 3 bases and J 6 bases, with 11 bases left between them. Per germline, CDR1 MGHRA and CDR2 YSYEKL. The CDR3 runs to 13 residues. The CDR3 DNA reads as TGCGCCAGCAGCCAGGTCGGTTTATCTGAAGCTTTCTTT. It is translated as CASSQVGLSEAFF.

This clonotype was picked up many times. The chain recombines TRBV6-1 with TRBJ2-7; the match to TRBD1 covers 8 bases. CDR1 is MNHNS and CDR2 is SASEGT in the germline V gene. V dropped 5 bases and J dropped 4; count of bases not matched to a gene: 16. The CDR3 has 17 residues. The CDR3 is CASSPGGQVADLYEQYF. The CDR3 nucleotides are TGTGCCAGCAGTCCTGGGGGACAGGTAGCAGACCTTTACGAGCAGTACTTC.

This clonotype was detected ten times or more. The V call is TRBV28, the J call TRBJ2-4, with D perhaps TRBD2 (5 bases). This CDR3 is 13 amino acids long. Trimming took off 9 bases at V and 0 bases at J, with 9 bases between the two ends. Germline-derived CDR1 and CDR2 are MDHEN and SYDVKM. The DNA for the CDR3 is TGTGCCAGTTTAGAGGGAGCCAAAAACATTCAGTACTTC. It codes for CASLEGAKNIQYF. Using reference TRBV28 and TRBJ2-4 for the parts outside the CDR3, the full variable domain is DVKVTQSSRYLVKRTGEKVFLECVQDMDHENMFWYRQDPGLGLRLIYFSYDVKMKEKGDIPEGYSVSREKKERFSLILESASTNQTSMYLCASLEGAKNIQYFGAGTRLSVL.

The table lists this clonotype with a few counts. The J gene is TRBJ2-7, the V gene TRBV19; TRBD2 is a possible D gene (6 bases). The CDR3 is 15 amino acids. Germline assignment: CDR1 LNHDA and CDR2 SQIVND (reference sequence). V was cut by 4 bases and J by 2 bases, with 15 bases left in between. The CDR3 DNA is TGTGCCAGTAGTAGCGGCCGGGCGGGGCCCTACGAGCAGTACTTC. Translated, it gives CASSSGRAGPYEQYF.

The chain couples TRBV9 to TRBJ1-2; D is undetermined. The germline V and J ends were trimmed by 4 bases and 6 bases, with 16 bases remaining between them. CDR1 and CDR2 from the germline V gene are SGDLS and YYNGEE. The CDR3 contains 14 residues. The CDR3 loop is CASSPREPGNGYTF. CDR3 DNA sequence: TGTGCCAGCAGCCCCCGGGAGCCTGGTAATGGCTACACCTTC. The full variable domain, its missing parts supplied by reference TRBV9 and TRBJ1-2, is DSGVTQTPKHLITATGQRVTLRCSPRSGDLSVYWYQQSLDQGLQFLIQYYNGEERAKGNILERFSAQQFPDLHSELNLSSLELGDSALYFCASSPREPGNGYTFGSGTRLTVV.

This clonotype was seen many times. This sequence joins TRBV3-1 and TRBJ2-3; 11 bases agree with TRBD1. The CDR3 is 17 amino acids. The junction had 13 bases not matched to a gene; V was cut back by 4 bases and J by 7 bases. Germline CDR1 reads LGHDT; CDR2 reads YNNKEL (reference sequence). The CDR3 bases are TGTGCCAGCAGCCCGGGCTTGGAGGACAGGGGGCTATATACGCAGTATTTT. The encoded protein is CASSPGLEDRGLYTQYF.

This clonotype occurred many times. The genes are TRBV19 and TRBJ2-1; TRBD1 matches 11 bases. CDR3 length equals 16 residues. Germline V gives CDR1 LNHDA, CDR2 SQIVND (reference sequence). The trim removed 5 bases at V and 7 bases at J, leaving 10 bases unmatched. The CDR3, as DNA: TGTGCCAGTAGTTCCTTATCCGGGACAGGGGGTAATGAGCAGTTCTTC. It specifies CASSSLSGTGGNEQFF.

This clonotype has a count of ten or more. The CDR3 region is CASSATDRLTEAFF. For the CDR3, the DNA is TGCGCCAGCAGCGCGACGGACAGGCTCACTGAAGCTTTCTTT. The chain combines TRBV5-1 with TRBJ1-1, with TRBD1 identical over 7 bases. The CDR3 runs to 14 residues. The V gene end was trimmed by 4 bases and the J gene end by 4 bases; junction bases not matched to a gene: 7. CDR1 SGHRS and CDR2 YFSETQ come from the germline V gene.

This clonotype was seen ten or more times. The rearrangement joins TRBV12-3 or TRBV12-4 to TRBJ2-3, with D unresolved. This CDR3 has 11 residues. V gave up 5 bases and J gave up 3 bases, with 3 bases separating them. The DNA of the CDR3 is TGTGCCAGCAGTCCTACAGATACGCAGTATTTT. Translation gives CASSPTDTQYF.

This clonotype has only a few counts. J is TRBJ1-4 and V is TRBV4-2; D unresolved. V lost 0 bases and J 3 bases, leaving 11 bases between the germline ends. This CDR3 region has 16 residues. Germline V gene data show CDR1 as LGHNA and CDR2 as YNFKEQ. This CDR3 is CASSQDFAGANEKLFF. Written as DNA, the CDR3 is TGTGCCAGCAGCCAAGATTTTGCCGGAGCTAATGAAAAACTGTTTTTT.

This clonotype was recorded at least ten times. The chain employs TRBV29-1 and TRBJ1-2; 11 nucleotides line up with TRBD1. Trimming cost V 6 bases and J 6 bases; bases outside gene matches: 6. From germline, CDR1 is SQVTM and CDR2 ANQGSEA. The CDR3 spans 13 residues. CDR3 in DNA: TGCAGCGTGAAGGGACAGGGGGTTGATGGCTACACCTTC. Protein sequence: CSVKGQGVDGYTF. The variable domain in full, with the rest retrieved from reference TRBV29-1 and TRBJ1-2, is SAVISQKPSRDICQRGTSLTIQCQVDSQVTMMFWYRQQPGQSLTLIATANQGSEATYESGFVIDKFPISRPNLTFSTLTVSNMSPEDSSIYLCSVKGQGVDGYTFGSGTRLTVV.